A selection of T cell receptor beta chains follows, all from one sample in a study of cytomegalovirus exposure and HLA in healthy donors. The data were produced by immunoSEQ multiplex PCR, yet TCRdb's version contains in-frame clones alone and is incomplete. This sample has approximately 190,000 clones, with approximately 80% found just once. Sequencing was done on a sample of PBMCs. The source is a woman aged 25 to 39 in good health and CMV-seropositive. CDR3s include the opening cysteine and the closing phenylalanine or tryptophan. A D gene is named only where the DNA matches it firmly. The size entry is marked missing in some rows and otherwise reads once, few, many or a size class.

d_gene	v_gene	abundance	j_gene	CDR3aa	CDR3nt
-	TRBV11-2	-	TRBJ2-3	CASSLTGAEDTQYF	TGTGCCAGCAGCTTAACGGGAGCGGAAGATACGCAGTATTTT
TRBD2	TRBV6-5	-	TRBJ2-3	CASSSGRADTQYF	TGTGCCAGCTCAAGCGGGAGGGCAGATACGCAGTATTTT
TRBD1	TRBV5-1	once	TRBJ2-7	CASSPDRDNEQYF	TGCGCCAGCAGCCCGGACAGGGACAACGAGCAGTACTTC
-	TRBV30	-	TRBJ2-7	CAWSATGPEQYF	TGTGCCTGGAGTGCTACGGGTCCCGAGCAGTACTTC
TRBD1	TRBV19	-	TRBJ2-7	CASSNRDSSYEQYF	TGTGCCAGTAGCAATCGGGACAGCTCCTACGAGCAGTACTTC
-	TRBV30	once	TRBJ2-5	CAWKIPGGETQYF	TGTGCCTGGAAGATCCCTGGGGGCGAGACCCAGTACTTC
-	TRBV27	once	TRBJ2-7	CASSSSSFGLPLDEQYF	TGTGCCAGCAGTTCCTCTAGCTTTGGGCTACCCCTTGACGAGCAGTACTTC
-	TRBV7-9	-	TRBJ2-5	CASSPLGVRGQETQYF	TGTGCCAGCAGCCCCCTCGGTGTTAGGGGGCAAGAGACCCAGTACTTC
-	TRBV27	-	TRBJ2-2	CASSLSRVNTGELFF	TGTGCCAGCAGTTTATCGAGGGTGAACACCGGGGAGCTGTTTTTT
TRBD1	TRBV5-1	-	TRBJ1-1	CASSLSEGADTEAFF	TGCGCCAGCAGCCTTTCGGAGGGGGCGGACACTGAAGCTTTCTTT
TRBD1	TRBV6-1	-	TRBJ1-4	CASSESPGQGNEKLFF	TGTGCCAGCAGTGAATCGCCGGGACAGGGGAATGAAAAACTGTTTTTT
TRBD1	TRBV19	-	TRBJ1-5	CASSIIGTGANQPQHF	TGTGCCAGTAGTATAATTGGGACAGGGGCAAATCAGCCCCAGCATTTT
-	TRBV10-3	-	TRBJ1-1	CAISEQGNTEAFF	TGTGCCATCAGTGAGCAGGGAAACACTGAAGCTTTCTTT
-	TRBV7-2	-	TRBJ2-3	CASRRTDTQYF	TGTGCCAGCAGGCGGACAGATACGCAGTATTTT
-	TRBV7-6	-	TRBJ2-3	CASSLGDLDTQYF	TGTGCCAGCAGCTTAGGGGACTTGGATACGCAGTATTTT
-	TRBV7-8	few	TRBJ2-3	CASSLAGPDTQYF	TGTGCCAGCAGCTTAGCGGGGCCAGATACGCAGTATTTT
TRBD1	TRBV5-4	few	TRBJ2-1	CASSFGDSSYNEQFF	TGTGCCAGCAGCTTCGGGGACAGCTCCTACAATGAGCAGTTCTTC
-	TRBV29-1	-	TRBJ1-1	CSVERGQHTEAFF	TGCAGCGTTGAAAGGGGTCAGCACACTGAAGCTTTCTTT
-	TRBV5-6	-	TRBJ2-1	CASRVYTGNEQFF	TGTGCCAGCAGGGTCTATACAGGGAATGAGCAGTTCTTC
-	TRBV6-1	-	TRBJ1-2	CATLKRSDYGYTF	TGTGCCACCCTAAAGAGGTCTGACTATGGCTACACCTTC
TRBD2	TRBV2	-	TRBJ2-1	CASSLSPTSGGYNEQFF	TGTGCCAGCAGTCTTTCCCCTACTAGCGGGGGTTACAATGAGCAGTTCTTC
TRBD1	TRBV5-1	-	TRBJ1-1	CASSLEDRAFSEAFF	TGCGCCAGCAGCTTGGAGGACAGGGCGTTCTCTGAAGCTTTCTTT
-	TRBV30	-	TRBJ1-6	CAWSKGTPRSPLHF	TGTGCCTGGAGTAAGGGGACACCTCGATCACCCCTCCACTTT
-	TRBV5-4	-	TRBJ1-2	CASSPLGGGGYTF	TGTGCCAGCAGCCCCTTGGGAGGAGGCGGCTACACCTTC
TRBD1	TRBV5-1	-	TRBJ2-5	CASSLIPGGTGKETQYF	TGCGCCAGCAGCTTGATTCCCGGCGGGACAGGGAAAGAGACCCAGTACTTC
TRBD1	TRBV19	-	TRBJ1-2	CASTPWQGEDYGYTF	TGTGCCAGTACCCCGTGGCAGGGGGAAGACTATGGCTACACCTTC
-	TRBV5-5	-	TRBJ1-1	CASILGPLNTEAFF	TGTGCCAGCATTCTGGGCCCCTTGAACACTGAAGCTTTCTTT
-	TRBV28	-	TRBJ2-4	CASRGTGVAKNIQYF	TGTGCCAGCAGGGGGACTGGCGTAGCCAAAAACATTCAGTACTTC
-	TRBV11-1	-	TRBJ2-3	CASSTKNRASADTQYF	TGTGCCAGCAGCACAAAAAACAGGGCGAGCGCAGATACGCAGTATTTT
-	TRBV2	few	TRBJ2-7	CASSGRDSYEQYF	TGTGCCAGCAGTGGTCGGGACTCCTACGAGCAGTACTTC
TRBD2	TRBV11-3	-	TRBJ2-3	CASSLGASGTTDTQYF	TGTGCCAGCAGCTTAGGGGCTAGCGGGACCACAGATACGCAGTATTTT
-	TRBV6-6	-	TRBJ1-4	CASSYGRGYEKLFF	TGTGCCAGCAGTTACGGTCGGGGTTATGAAAAACTGTTTTTT
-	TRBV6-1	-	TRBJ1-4	CASSETFNEKLFF	TGTGCCAGCAGTGAGACTTTTAATGAAAAACTGTTTTTT
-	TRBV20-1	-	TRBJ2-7	CSARLRYEQYF	TGCAGTGCTAGATTGAGGTACGAGCAGTACTTC
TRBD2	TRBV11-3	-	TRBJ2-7	CASSLALALGEGDYEQYF	TGTGCCAGCAGCTTAGCTCTAGCGCTCGGGGAGGGAGACTACGAGCAGTACTTC
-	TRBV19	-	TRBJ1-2	CASRDTDGVGGYTF	TGTGCCAGTAGGGATACGGATGGAGTTGGGGGCTACACCTTC
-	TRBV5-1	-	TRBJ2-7	CASSGRVSSYEQYF	TGCGCCAGCAGCGGCCGGGTGAGCTCCTACGAGCAGTACTTC
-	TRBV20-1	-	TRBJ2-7	CSAVTDYEQYF	TGCAGTGCAGTGACAGACTACGAGCAGTACTTC
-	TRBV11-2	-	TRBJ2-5	CASSPRSWLETQYF	TGTGCCAGCAGCCCTCGTTCTTGGCTGGAGACCCAGTACTTC
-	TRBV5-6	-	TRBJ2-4	CASSFTGLENIQYF	TGTGCCAGCAGCTTTACAGGGCTCGAAAACATTCAGTACTTC
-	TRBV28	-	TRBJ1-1	CASSYGWTEAFF	TGTGCCAGCAGTTACGGGTGGACTGAAGCTTTCTTT
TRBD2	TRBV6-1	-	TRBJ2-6	CASSEALWEGPGANVLTF	TGTGCCAGCAGTGAAGCGCTTTGGGAGGGGCCCGGGGCCAACGTCCTGACTTTC
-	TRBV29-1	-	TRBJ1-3	CSVDRERNTIYF	TGCAGCGTTGACAGGGAAAGAAACACCATATATTTT
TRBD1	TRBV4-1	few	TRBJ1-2	CASSQDTRTGGGVGYGYTF	TGCGCCAGCAGCCAAGATACCCGGACAGGAGGGGGCGTGGGCTATGGCTACACCTTC
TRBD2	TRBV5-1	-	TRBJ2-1	CASSPGLAGAGNEQFF	TGCGCCAGCAGCCCGGGACTAGCGGGAGCAGGAAATGAGCAGTTCTTC
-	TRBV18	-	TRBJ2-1	CASSTDRISNEQFF	TGTGCCAGCTCAACGGACAGAATCTCCAATGAGCAGTTCTTC
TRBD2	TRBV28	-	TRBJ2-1	CASSFPGLRSYNEQFF	TGTGCCAGCAGTTTCCCGGGACTACGCTCCTACAATGAGCAGTTCTTC
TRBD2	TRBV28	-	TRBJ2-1	CASSLSGSVNEQFF	TGTGCCAGCAGCCTCAGCGGGAGTGTCAATGAGCAGTTCTTC
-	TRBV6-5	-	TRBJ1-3	CASSAQGPGNTIYF	TGTGCCAGCAGTGCTCAGGGGCCTGGAAACACCATATATTTT
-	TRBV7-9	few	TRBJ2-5	CASSLIVQETQYF	TGTGCCAGCAGCTTGATAGTTCAAGAGACCCAGTACTTC
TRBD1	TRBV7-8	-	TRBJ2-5	CASSSARRQGEKTQYF	TGTGCCAGCAGCTCAGCCAGGAGGCAGGGGGAGAAGACCCAGTACTTC